Listed below are T cell receptor beta chains from one sample, sequenced in a study of OX40 agonist ivuxolimab in advanced cancers. This table comes from immunoSEQ multiplex PCR, and its TCRdb copy is limited to in-frame clones, with some not included. The sample yields 81,000 or so clones, 93% seen once. Sequencing used CD4+ or CD8+ T cells sorted from blood, obtained in a trial of the OX40 agonist ivuxolimab. The source is an adult with an advanced solid tumor such as melanoma, head and neck, liver or kidney cancer. Each CDR3 is given with its conserved first and last residue. D genes are given only for firm matches. Size is stated for part of the rows, as once, few or many counts, or as a class when the clone is expanded.

D gene,J gene,clone size,V gene,CDR3 DNA,CDR3 protein
NA,TRBJ2-7,NA,TRBV4-3,TGCGCCAGCAGCCAATCAATAGGGTTAGGAGGGTACGAGCAGTACTTC,CASSQSIGLGGYEQYF
NA,TRBJ1-5,NA,TRBV5-4,TGTGCCAGCAGCTTAGGGCCAACCCGCACCAATCAGCCCCAGCATTTT,CASSLGPTRTNQPQHF
NA,TRBJ2-2,NA,TRBV4-3,TGCGCCAGCAGCCAAGGCCCCGGGGGCCGGGGGAACACCGGGGAGCTGTTTTTT,CASSQGPGGRGNTGELFF
NA,TRBJ1-1,NA,TRBV5-5,TGTGCCAGCAGCTTGGCGGGGGGGCAAAATGAAGCTTTCTTT,CASSLAGGQNEAFF
NA,TRBJ2-7,NA,TRBV4-3,TGCGCCAGCAGCCAAGATAAGGCGGGCTACGAGCAGTACTTC,CASSQDKAGYEQYF
NA,TRBJ1-2,NA,TRBV13,TGTGCCGCAACCGGGACGGCCTATGGCTACACCTTC,CAATGTAYGYTF
NA,TRBJ2-7,NA,TRBV12-5,TGTGCTAGTAGGGGCCGGGACTCCCCTTACGAGCAGTACTTC,CASRGRDSPYEQYF
NA,TRBJ1-4,NA,TRBV15,TGTGCCACCAGCAGAGAACGGGGGCGGAAACTGTTTTTT,CATSRERGRKLFF
TRBD2,TRBJ2-1,NA,TRBV11-1,TGTGCCAGCAGCTTAGGAGCGGGAGGGCCCGGCTCGTTCTTC,CASSLGAGGPGSFF
NA,TRBJ2-7,once,TRBV19,TGTGCCAGTAGTATACGGACTGGTTACTCCTACGAGCAGTACTTC,CASSIRTGYSYEQYF
NA,TRBJ2-1,NA,TRBV14,TGTGCCAGCAATCCTTGGGCCGCCAATGAGCAGTTCTTC,CASNPWAANEQFF
TRBD1,TRBJ1-5,NA,TRBV4-3,TGCGCCAGCAGCCAAGAGACAGGGGAGGTCAATCAGCCCCAGCATTTT,CASSQETGEVNQPQHF
NA,TRBJ2-2,NA,TRBV29-1,TGCAGCGCAGGGTGGCAGGGCGACCTAACGAACACCGGGGAGCTGTTTTTT,CSAGWQGDLTNTGELFF
TRBD1,TRBJ2-5,NA,TRBV27,TGTGCCAGCAGTTTAAGTGGGACAGGGCAAGAGACCCAGTACTTC,CASSLSGTGQETQYF
NA,TRBJ2-7,NA,TRBV7-6,TGTGCCAGCAGCTCCTCAATAGACAGTTACGAGCAGTACTTC,CASSSSIDSYEQYF
NA,TRBJ2-1,NA,TRBV5-4,TGTGCCAGCAGCTTGACGGGGGACGGGCGTATCGGGGATGAGCAGTTCTTC,CASSLTGDGRIGDEQFF
NA,TRBJ2-7,NA,TRBV7-9,TGTGCCAGCAGCCAAGGGACGGTCCCCTACGAGCAGTACTTC,CASSQGTVPYEQYF
NA,TRBJ2-3,NA,TRBV7-6,TGTGCCAGCAGCTTTGAAAAAGGGTGGTCAGGACCCCATGTCACAGATACGCAGTATTTT,CASSFEKGWSGPHVTDTQYF
NA,TRBJ2-7,NA,TRBV29-1,TGCAGCGTTGGTTACGCGAGCTACGAGCAGTACTTC,CSVGYASYEQYF
TRBD1,TRBJ1-5,NA,TRBV7-2,TGTGCCAGCAGCAACCAAGGACAGGGCAATCAGCCCCAGCATTTT,CASSNQGQGNQPQHF
TRBD2,TRBJ2-6,NA,TRBV11-2,TGTGCCAGCAGTCGGGGGGGATGGGCGGCGTTCTCTGGGGCCAACGTCCTGACTTTC,CASSRGGWAAFSGANVLTF